The clone carrying this T cell receptor (beta chain) occurred a few times. The antigen is not known. Trimming pared 1 base from V and 12 bases from J, leaving 17 bases between. Germline V gene lookup returns CDR1 SGHRS and CDR2 YFSETQ. CDR3 length: 14 residues. This record comes from a study of cytomegalovirus exposure and HLA in healthy donors. Study-level points and caveats: The authors assumed roughly uniform sequencing depth across donors for presence/absence analyses. In a later analysis, HLA-C alleles had the fewest associated TCRs, DRB1 alleles the most.

In the PCR, 60 Vbeta and 13 Jbeta primers were used. Profiling relied on immunoSEQ multiplex PCR, and the TCRdb table lists in-frame clones only, not all of them. The table has 160,000 or so clones, more than 60% seen once; the top ten hold roughly 6.4%. The receptor comes from a woman in her 40s in good health and CMV-seropositive. The chain employs TRBV5-1 and TRBJ2-4; TRBD1 is a possible D gene (5 bases). The source material was PBMCs. CDR3 sequence: CASSLIGVGDSQYF. The CDR3 DNA is TGCGCCAGCAGCTTGATAGGGGTTGGAGACAGTCAGTACTTC.